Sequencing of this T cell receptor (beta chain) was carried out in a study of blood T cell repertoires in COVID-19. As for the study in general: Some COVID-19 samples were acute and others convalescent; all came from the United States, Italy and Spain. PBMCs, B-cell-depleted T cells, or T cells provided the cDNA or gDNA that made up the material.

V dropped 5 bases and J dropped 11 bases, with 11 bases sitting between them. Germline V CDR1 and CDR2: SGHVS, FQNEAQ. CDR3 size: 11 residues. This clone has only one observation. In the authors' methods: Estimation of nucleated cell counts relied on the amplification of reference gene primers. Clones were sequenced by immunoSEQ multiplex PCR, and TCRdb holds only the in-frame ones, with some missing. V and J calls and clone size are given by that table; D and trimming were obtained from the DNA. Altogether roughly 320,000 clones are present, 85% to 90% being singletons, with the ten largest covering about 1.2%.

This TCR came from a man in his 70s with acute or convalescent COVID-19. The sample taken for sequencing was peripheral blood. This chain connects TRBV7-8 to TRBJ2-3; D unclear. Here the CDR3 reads CASSQQRGQYF. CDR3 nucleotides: TGTGCCAGCAGCCAGCAGAGAGGGCAGTATTTT. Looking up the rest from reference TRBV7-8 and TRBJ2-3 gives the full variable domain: GAGVSQSPRYKVAKRGQDVALRCDPISGHVSLFWYQQALGQGPEFLTYFQNEAQLDKSGLPSDRFFAERPEGSVSTLKIQRTQQEDSAVYLCASSQQRGQYFGPGTRLTVL.